Listed below are T cell receptor beta chains from one sample, sequenced in a study of CD8+CD57+ T cells in acquired aplastic anemia. From the reads, TCRdb called clonotypes with MiXCR, one entry per CDR3 protein. The sample lists 450,000 to 600,000 distinct CDR3 sequences, roughly a third seen once, with about 0.8% in the top ten. The sample was sorted CD4+, CD8+, or CD8+CD57+ T cells (not recorded which) from PBMCs. These TCRs come from a human donor with aplastic anemia. Each CDR3 is given with its conserved first and last residue. D genes are given only for firm matches. Clone size is given for some rows only: seen once, a few or many times, or a class if the clone is expanded.

clone_size | j_call | v_call | d_call | cdr3_aa | cdr3_nt
- | TRBJ1-2 | TRBV6-4 | TRBD1 | CASSSQGPTYGYTF | TGTGCCAGCAGTTCACAGGGGCCGACCTATGGCTACACCTTC
many | TRBJ2-7 | TRBV5-1 | TRBD2 | CASSAGTSGSYEQYF | TGTGCCAGTAGTGCCGGGACTAGCGGGAGCTACGAGCAGTACTTC
few | TRBJ1-2 | TRBV20-1 | - | CSARDSRETAGYTF | TGCAGTGCTAGAGATTCGAGGGAGACGGCTGGCTACACCTTC
many | TRBJ1-2 | TRBV19 | TRBD1 | CASMRDRGHYGYTF | TGTGCCAGTATGCGGGACAGGGGTCACTATGGCTACACCTTC
many | TRBJ1-5 | TRBV7-9 | - | CASSQTGLKPQHF | TGTGCCAGCAGTCAAACAGGGTTGAAGCCCCAGCATTTT
few | TRBJ1-5 | TRBV20-1 | - | CSARDTGGTGDTQHF | TGCAGTGCTAGAGATACAGGCGGGACTGGAGATACGCAGCATTTT
few | TRBJ2-1 | TRBV9 | - | CASSKDPIGSNEQFF | TGTGCCAGCAGCAAGGACCCCATCGGCAGCAATGAGCAGTTCTTC
- | TRBJ2-7 | TRBV10-3 | - | CAISEQVLAQEQYF | TGTGCCATTAGTGAGCAAGTTCTAGCGCAAGAGCAGTACTTC
- | TRBJ2-7 | TRBV10-3 | - | CAISARDPRVYEQYF | TGTGCCATCAGTGCTAGAGATCCCAGGGTCTACGAGCAGTACTTC
many | TRBJ2-2 | TRBV9 | - | CASSVVGTGELFF | TGTGCCAGCAGCGTAGTGGGCACCGGGGAGCTGTTTTTT
- | TRBJ1-1 | TRBV12-3/TRBV12-4 | - | CASSLIGVGTEAFF | TGTGCCAGCAGTTTAATTGGGGTGGGCACTGAAGCTTTCTTT
many | TRBJ2-7 | TRBV2 | - | CASTWGAGYEQYF | TGTGCCAGCACTTGGGGGGCCGGCTACGAGCAGTACTTC
few | TRBJ1-2 | TRBV4-3 | - | CASSDTGTGNYGYTF | TGCGCCAGCAGCGATACAGGGACGGGGAACTATGGCTACACCTTC
- | TRBJ1-1 | TRBV7-2 | TRBD1 | CASRGTGGMNIEAFF | TGTGCCAGCAGGGGGACAGGGGGCATGAACATTGAAGCTTTCTTT
- | TRBJ1-4 | TRBV12-3/TRBV12-4 | - | CASSPGGNTNEKLFF | TGTGCCAGCAGCCCCGGGGGCAACACTAATGAAAAACTGTTTTTT
- | TRBJ2-7 | TRBV2 | - | CASRPGTAYEQYF | TGTGCCAGCAGACCCGGGACCGCCTACGAGCAGTACTTC
many | TRBJ2-7 | TRBV5-1 | TRBD1 | CASSFGTGGGEQYF | TGCGCCAGCAGCTTTGGGACAGGGGGCGGCGAGCAGTACTTC
- | TRBJ1-6 | TRBV12-3/TRBV12-4 | - | CASSPSDSLGPYNSPLHF | TGTGCCAGCAGTCCGTCGGACTCCCTGGGCCCCTATAATTCACCCCTCCACTTT
many | TRBJ1-6 | TRBV20-1 | - | CSASPGTGKGSPLHF | TGCAGTGCTAGTCCTGGGACTGGGAAAGGATCACCCCTCCACTTT
- | TRBJ1-2 | TRBV29-1 | - | CSVEQGHGYTF | TGCAGCGTTGAGCAGGGCCATGGCTACACCTTC
many | TRBJ1-3 | TRBV7-2 | - | CASSLNQGGDTIYF | TGTGCCAGCAGCTTAAATCAGGGAGGCGACACCATATATTTT
many | TRBJ1-2 | TRBV9 | TRBD1 | CASSTRQGGGYGYTF | TGTGCCAGCAGCACACGACAGGGGGGAGGATATGGCTACACCTTC
- | TRBJ1-6 | TRBV2 | - | CASNEVNNSPLHF | TGTGCCAGCAATGAAGTTAATAATTCACCCCTCCACTTT
many | TRBJ1-5 | TRBV19 | - | CASSGPEGTNQPQHF | TGTGCCAGTAGTGGCCCGGAAGGGACCAATCAGCCCCAGCATTTT
- | TRBJ1-1 | TRBV19 | - | CATTGNTEAFF | TGTGCCACAACAGGGAATACTGAAGCTTTCTTT
many | TRBJ2-7 | TRBV24-1 | - | CATSGRQGFYEQYF | TGTGCCACCAGTGGTAGGCAGGGCTTCTACGAGCAGTACTTC
- | TRBJ2-1 | TRBV27 | - | CASRPFAGTSSYNEQFF | TGTGCCAGCAGACCCTTCGCCGGGACGAGCTCCTACAATGAGCAGTTCTTC
- | TRBJ2-3 | TRBV20-1 | - | CSARGRAHTDTQYF | TGCAGTGCTAGGGGGCGAGCCCACACAGATACGCAGTATTTT
many | TRBJ2-7 | TRBV20-1 | TRBD2 | CSARGFQRAGGKKQYF | TGCAGTGCTAGGGGCTTCCAACGCGCGGGGGGAAAAAAGCAGTACTTC
many | TRBJ1-2 | TRBV9 | - | CASSATQAQMPNYGYTF | TGTGCCAGCAGCGCGACCCAAGCTCAGATGCCTAACTATGGCTACACCTTC
many | TRBJ2-5 | TRBV15 | - | CATRTGLSPQYF | TGTGCCACCAGGACAGGCTTGAGTCCCCAGTACTTC
once | TRBJ1-6 | TRBV4-1 | - | CASSQSRLDSPLHF | TGCGCCAGCAGCCAGTCCCGATTGGACTCACCCCTCCACTTT
- | TRBJ1-1 | TRBV20-1 | - | CSARRAAGGPTEAFF | TGCAGTGCTAGGAGAGCAGCCGGGGGGCCGACTGAAGCTTTCTTT
- | TRBJ1-2 | TRBV10-2 | - | CASSEGPKGYGYTF | TGCGCCAGCAGTGAGGGGCCGAAGGGCTATGGCTACACCTTC
few | TRBJ2-3 | TRBV5-1 | - | CASSDGRAATTDTQYF | TGCGCCAGCAGCGACGGTCGCGCAGCCACCACAGATACGCAGTATTTT
once | TRBJ2-4 | TRBV19 | TRBD1 | CASRSLRGLVKNIQYF | TGTGCCAGTAGGAGTCTCAGGGGGCTAGTCAAAAACATTCAGTACTTC
- | TRBJ1-2 | TRBV15 | TRBD1 | CATSSLQGEGYTF | TGTGCCACCAGCAGCTTACAGGGGGAGGGCTACACCTTC
few | TRBJ2-5 | TRBV20-1 | - | CSARLDSETQYF | TGCAGTGCCAGACTGGACTCGGAGACCCAGTACTTC
- | TRBJ2-3 | TRBV27 | TRBD2 | CASSQDRGGAIDTQYF | TGTGCCAGCAGCCAAGATCGCGGGGGGGCTATAGATACGCAGTATTTT
few | TRBJ2-2 | TRBV2 | - | CASSLVQSTGELFF | TGTGCCAGCAGTTTAGTCCAATCCACCGGGGAGCTGTTTTTT
- | TRBJ1-1 | TRBV9 | - | CASSQGRENTEAFF | TGTGCCAGCAGCCAAGGAAGAGAGAACACTGAAGCTTTCTTT
few | TRBJ2-6 | TRBV4-3 | - | CASSQRADASSGANVLTF | TGCGCCAGCAGCCAGAGAGCGGATGCCAGCTCTGGGGCCAACGTCCTGACTTTC
many | TRBJ2-5 | TRBV24-1 | - | CATSDLNRGGETQYF | TGTGCCACCAGTGATTTGAACAGGGGGGGAGAGACCCAGTACTTC
once | TRBJ1-1 | TRBV9 | - | CASSVGPRGPTEAFF | TGTGCCAGCAGCGTAGGCCCCCGGGGACCCACTGAAGCTTTCTTT
few | TRBJ2-5 | TRBV11-2 | - | CASSLGVGAGAQETQYF | TGTGCCAGCAGCTTAGGGGTCGGGGCAGGGGCCCAAGAGACCCAGTACTTC
- | TRBJ1-1 | TRBV2 | TRBD1 | CASSRQGGLIGDTEAFF | TGTGCCAGCAGCCGACAGGGCGGCCTAATCGGGGACACTGAAGCTTTCTTT
- | TRBJ2-3 | TRBV5-8 | - | CASSTGRPTDTQYF | TGTGCCAGCAGCACGGGGCGGCCCACAGATACGCAGTATTTT
many | TRBJ1-5 | TRBV4-3 | - | CASSQDRQPSNQPQHF | TGCGCCAGCAGCCAAGATCGGCAGCCAAGCAATCAGCCCCAGCATTTT